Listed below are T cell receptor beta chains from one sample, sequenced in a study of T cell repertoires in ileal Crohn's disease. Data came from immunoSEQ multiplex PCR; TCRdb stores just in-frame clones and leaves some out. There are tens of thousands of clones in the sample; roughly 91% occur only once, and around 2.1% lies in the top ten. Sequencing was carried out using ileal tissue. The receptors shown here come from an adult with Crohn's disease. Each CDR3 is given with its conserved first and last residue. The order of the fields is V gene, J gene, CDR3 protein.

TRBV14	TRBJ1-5	CASSVHRGPISNQPQHF
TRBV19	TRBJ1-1	CASTPRTGISTEAFF
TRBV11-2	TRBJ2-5	CASSLAGGTKTQYF
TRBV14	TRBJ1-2	CASSHRGINKLYTF
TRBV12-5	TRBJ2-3	CASGLGQGATDTQYF
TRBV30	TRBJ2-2	CAWSVSVTGELFF
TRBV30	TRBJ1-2	CAWSPRRDSGDGYTF
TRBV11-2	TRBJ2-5	CASSNYRGQETQYF
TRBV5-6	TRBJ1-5	CASSSRDQPQHF
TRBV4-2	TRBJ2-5	CASSQEYGRAVETQYF
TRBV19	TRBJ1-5	CASRVGGANNQPQHF
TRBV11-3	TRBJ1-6	CASSFGQGNSPLHF
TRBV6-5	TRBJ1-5	CASSYGGGQPQHF
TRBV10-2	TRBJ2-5	CASQASGVQETQYF
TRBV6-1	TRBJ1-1	CASSDTGVGIAFF
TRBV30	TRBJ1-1	CAWDRELSTEAFF
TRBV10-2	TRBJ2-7	CASSDHLAGYYSEQYF
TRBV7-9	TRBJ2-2	CASSLGVGALVGELFF
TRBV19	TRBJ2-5	CASSRTGRWETQYF
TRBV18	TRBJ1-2	CASSPEAGGRGYTF
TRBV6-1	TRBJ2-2	CASSELAGGNTGELFF
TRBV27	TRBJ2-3	CASKLYNSDTQYF
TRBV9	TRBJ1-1	CASSVRVATEAFF
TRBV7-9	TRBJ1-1	CASSSNTRKTEAFF
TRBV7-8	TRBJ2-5	CASSLGPKGETQYF
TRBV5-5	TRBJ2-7	CASSLNGYEQYF